This T cell receptor (beta chain) was captured by sequencing in a study of blood T cell repertoires in COVID-19. Trimming took 3 bases from V and 1 from J, leaving 9 bases between them. This CDR3 is 14 amino acids long. CDR1 is SGHNT, CDR2 YENEEA, per germline. Clones were sequenced by immunoSEQ multiplex PCR, and TCRdb holds only the in-frame ones, with some missing. This table holds about 140,000 clones, about 82% found once. This receptor was obtained from a woman aged 80 or over with active or convalescent COVID-19. The V and J genes are TRBV11-3 and TRBJ1-1; perhaps TRBD1 as D (5 bases). The specimen sequenced was peripheral blood. This CDR3 is CASSLFGQNTEAFF. The CDR3 DNA follows: TGTGCCAGCAGCTTGTTTGGACAGAACACTGAAGCTTTCTTT. The full variable domain, rest sourced from reference TRBV11-3 and TRBJ1-1, is EAGVVQSPRYKIIEKKQPVAFWCNPISGHNTLYWYLQNLGQGPELLIRYENEEAVDDSQLPKDRFSAERLKGVDSTLKIQPAELGDSAVYLCASSLFGQNTEAFFGQGTRLTVV.